This TCR beta chain was sequenced during a study of identical twins. The study's findings and limits: Twin-shared out-of-frame alpha sequences were enriched for low generation probability. Excess twin sharing in beta out-of-frame sequences was weaker. Within cord blood, abundant beta clonotypes carried fewer insertions, but memory repertoires showed no such trend.

V lost 3 bases to trimming and J lost 6 bases, with 12 bases between them. Germline loops: CDR1 MDHEN, CDR2 SYDVKM. This CDR3 is built from 14 residues. MiXCR, applied by TCRdb to the 5' RACE reads, yields one record per CDR3 protein. The sample records 460,000 or so distinct CDR3 sequences, more than 13% being singletons. Notes on this clonotype: The target antigen is unknown.

These data were also filed under a second study, of yellow fever vaccine responses in identical twins.

The sequenced sample consisted of CD4+ T cells sorted from blood. The receptor was derived from a woman aged 18-35 years in good health. The rearrangement links TRBV28 to TRBJ1-5; TRBD1 might be the D (5 bases). CDR3 DNA sequence: TGTGCCAGCAGTTTGGGAGGGGCAAGTCAGCCCCAGCATTTT. Amino acid sequence: CASSLGGASQPQHF.